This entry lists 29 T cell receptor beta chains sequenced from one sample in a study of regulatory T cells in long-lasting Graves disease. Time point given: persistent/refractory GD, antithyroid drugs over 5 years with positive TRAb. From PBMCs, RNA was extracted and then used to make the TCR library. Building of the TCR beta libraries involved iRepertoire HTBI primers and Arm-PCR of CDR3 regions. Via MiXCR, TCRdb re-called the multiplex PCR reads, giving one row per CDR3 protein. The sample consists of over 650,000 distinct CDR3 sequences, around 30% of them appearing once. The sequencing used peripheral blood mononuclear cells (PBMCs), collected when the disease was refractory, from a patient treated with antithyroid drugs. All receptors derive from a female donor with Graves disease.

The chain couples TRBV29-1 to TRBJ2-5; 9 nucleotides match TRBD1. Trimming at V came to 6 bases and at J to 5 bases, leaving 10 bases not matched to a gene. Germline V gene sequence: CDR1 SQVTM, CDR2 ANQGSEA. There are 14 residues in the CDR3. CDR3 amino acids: CSVPPGQGRETQYF. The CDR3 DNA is TGCAGCGTCCCCCCGGGACAGGGAAGGGAGACCCAGTACTTC.

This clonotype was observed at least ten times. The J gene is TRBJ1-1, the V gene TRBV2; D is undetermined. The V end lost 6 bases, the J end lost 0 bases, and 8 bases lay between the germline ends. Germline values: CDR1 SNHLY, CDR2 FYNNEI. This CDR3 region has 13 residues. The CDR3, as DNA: TGTGCCAGCAGACAGCTAATGAACACTGAAGCTTTCTTT. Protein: CASRQLMNTEAFF.

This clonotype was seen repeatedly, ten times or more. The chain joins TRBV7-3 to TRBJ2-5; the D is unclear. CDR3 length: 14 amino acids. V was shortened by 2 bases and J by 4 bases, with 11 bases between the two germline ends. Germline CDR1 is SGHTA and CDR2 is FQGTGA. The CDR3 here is CASSLYGRLETQYF. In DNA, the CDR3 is TGTGCCAGCAGCTTATACGGGCGCTTAGAGACCCAGTACTTC. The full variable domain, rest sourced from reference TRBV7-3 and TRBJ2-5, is GAGVSQTPSNKVTEKGKYVELRCDPISGHTALYWYRQSLGQGPEFLIYFQGTGAADDSGLPNDRFFAVRPEGSVSTLKIQRTERGDSAVYLCASSLYGRLETQYFGPGTRLLVL.

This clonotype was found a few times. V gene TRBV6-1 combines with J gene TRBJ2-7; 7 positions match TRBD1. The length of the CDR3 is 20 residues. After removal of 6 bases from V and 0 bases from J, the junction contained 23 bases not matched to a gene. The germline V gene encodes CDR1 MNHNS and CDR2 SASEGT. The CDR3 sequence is CASSLTQMGQWSAYSYEQYF. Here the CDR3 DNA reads TGTGCCAGCAGCCTGACCCAGATGGGACAGTGGTCGGCTTACTCCTACGAGCAGTACTTC.

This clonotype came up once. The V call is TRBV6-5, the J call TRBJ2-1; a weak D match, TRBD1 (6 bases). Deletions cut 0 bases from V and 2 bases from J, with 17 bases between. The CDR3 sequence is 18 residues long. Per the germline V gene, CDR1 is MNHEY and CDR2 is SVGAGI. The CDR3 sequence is CASSYSGQGLRTYNEQFF. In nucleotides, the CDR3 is TGTGCCAGCAGTTACTCGGGGCAGGGGTTGAGGACCTACAATGAGCAGTTCTTC.

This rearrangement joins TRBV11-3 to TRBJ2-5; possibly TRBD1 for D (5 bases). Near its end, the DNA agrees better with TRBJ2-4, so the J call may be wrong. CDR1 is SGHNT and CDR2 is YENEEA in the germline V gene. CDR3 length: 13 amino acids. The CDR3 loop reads CASSLVRVGIQYF. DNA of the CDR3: TGTGCCAGCAGCTTAGTCAGGGTCGGCATTCAGTACTTC.

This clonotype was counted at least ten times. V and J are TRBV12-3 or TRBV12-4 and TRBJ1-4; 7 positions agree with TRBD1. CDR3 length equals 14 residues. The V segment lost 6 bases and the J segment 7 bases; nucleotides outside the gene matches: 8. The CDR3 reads CASSPQGFSEKLFF. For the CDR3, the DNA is TGTGCCAGCAGCCCACAGGGGTTTAGTGAAAAACTGTTTTTT.

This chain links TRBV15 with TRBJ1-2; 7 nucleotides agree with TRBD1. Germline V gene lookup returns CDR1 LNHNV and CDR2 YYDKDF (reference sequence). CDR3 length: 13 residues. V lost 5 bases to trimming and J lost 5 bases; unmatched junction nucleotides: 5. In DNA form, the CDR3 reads TGTGCCACCAGCCAAGACAGGGTTTATGGCTACACCTTC. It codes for CATSQDRVYGYTF.

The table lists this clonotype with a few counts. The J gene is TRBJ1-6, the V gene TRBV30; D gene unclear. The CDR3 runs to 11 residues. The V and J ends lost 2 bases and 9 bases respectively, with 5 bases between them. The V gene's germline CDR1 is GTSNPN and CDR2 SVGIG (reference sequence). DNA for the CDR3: TGTGCCTGGAGTAAGGGTTCACCCCTCCACTTT. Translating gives CAWSKGSPLHF.

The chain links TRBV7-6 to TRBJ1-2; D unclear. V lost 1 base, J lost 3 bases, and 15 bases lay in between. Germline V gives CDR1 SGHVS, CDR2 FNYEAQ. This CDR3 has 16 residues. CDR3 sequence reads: CASSLDDSASDYGYTF. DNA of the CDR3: TGTGCCAGCAGCTTAGACGATAGCGCATCCGACTATGGCTACACCTTC.

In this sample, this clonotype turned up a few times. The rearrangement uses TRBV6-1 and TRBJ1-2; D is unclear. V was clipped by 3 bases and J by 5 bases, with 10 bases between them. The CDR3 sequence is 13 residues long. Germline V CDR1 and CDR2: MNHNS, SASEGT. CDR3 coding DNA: TGTGCCAGCAGTGACCGTTCTGGGTATGGCTACACCTTC. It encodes CASSDRSGYGYTF.

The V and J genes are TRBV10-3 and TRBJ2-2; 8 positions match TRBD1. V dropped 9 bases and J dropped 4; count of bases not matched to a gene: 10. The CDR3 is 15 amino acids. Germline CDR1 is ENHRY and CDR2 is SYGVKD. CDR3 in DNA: TGTGCCATTAAACAGGGACAGGTGTCCACCGGGGAGCTGTTTTTT. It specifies CAIKQGQVSTGELFF.

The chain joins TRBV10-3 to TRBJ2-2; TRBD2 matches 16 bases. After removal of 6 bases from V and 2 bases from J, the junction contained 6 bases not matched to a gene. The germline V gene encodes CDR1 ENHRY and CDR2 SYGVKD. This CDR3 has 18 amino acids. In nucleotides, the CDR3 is TGTGCCATCAGCGCCGGGACTAGCGGGAGGGCCAACACCGGGGAGCTGTTTTTT. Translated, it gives CAISAGTSGRANTGELFF.

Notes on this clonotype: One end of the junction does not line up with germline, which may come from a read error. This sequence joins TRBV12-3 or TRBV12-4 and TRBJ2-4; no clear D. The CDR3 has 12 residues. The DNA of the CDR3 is TGTGCCAGCAGTTTGGAAGGGCGAGTCCACTTCTTC. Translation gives CASSLEGRVHFF.

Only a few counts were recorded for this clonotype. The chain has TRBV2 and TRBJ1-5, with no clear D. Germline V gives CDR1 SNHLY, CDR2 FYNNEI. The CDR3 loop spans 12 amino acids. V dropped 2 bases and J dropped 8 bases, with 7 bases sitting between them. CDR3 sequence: CASSEQVEPQHF. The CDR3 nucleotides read TGTGCCAGCAGTGAACAAGTGGAGCCCCAGCATTTT. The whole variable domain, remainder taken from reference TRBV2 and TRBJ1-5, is EPEVTQTPSHQVTQMGQEVILRCVPISNHLYFYWYRQILGQKVEFLVSFYNNEISEKSEIFDDQFSVERPDGSNFTLKIRSTKLEDSAMYFCASSEQVEPQHFGDGTRLSIL.

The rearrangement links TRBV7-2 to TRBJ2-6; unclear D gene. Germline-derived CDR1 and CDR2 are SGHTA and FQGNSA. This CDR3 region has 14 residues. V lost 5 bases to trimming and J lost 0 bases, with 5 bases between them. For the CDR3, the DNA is TGTGCCAGCAGCACCCGCTCTGGGGCCAACGTCCTGACTTTC. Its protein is CASSTRSGANVLTF.

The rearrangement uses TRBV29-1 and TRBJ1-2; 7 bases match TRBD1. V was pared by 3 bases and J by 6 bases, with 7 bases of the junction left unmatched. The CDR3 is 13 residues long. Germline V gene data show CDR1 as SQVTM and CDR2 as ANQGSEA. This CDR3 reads CSVDRQGGDGYTF. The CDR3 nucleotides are TGCAGCGTTGATCGGCAGGGGGGGGATGGCTACACCTTC.

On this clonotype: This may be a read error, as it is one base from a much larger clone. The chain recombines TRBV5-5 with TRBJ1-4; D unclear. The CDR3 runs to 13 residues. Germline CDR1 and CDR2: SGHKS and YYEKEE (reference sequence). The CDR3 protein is CASGLLASEKLFF. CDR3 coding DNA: TGTGCCAGCGGCTTGCTCGCGAGTGAAAAACTGTTTTTT. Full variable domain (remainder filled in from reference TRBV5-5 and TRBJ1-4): DAGVTQSPTHLIKTRGQQVTLRCSPISGHKSVSWYQQVLGQGPQFIFQYYEKEERGRGNFPDRFSARQFPNYSSELNVNALLLGDSALYLCASGLLASEKLFFGSGTQLSVL.

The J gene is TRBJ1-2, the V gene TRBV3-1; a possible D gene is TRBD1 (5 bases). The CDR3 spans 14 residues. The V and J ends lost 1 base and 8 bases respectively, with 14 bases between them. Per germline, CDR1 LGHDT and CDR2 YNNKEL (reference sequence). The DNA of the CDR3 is TGTGCCAGCAGCCAAGGTCTAGGGGCTAAGGGCTACACCTTC. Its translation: CASSQGLGAKGYTF.

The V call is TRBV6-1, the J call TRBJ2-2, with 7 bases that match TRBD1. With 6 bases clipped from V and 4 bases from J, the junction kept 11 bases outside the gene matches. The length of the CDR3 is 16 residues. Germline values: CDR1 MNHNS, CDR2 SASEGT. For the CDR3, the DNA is TGTGCCAGCAGGCACTCCGGAACAGGGGCCACCGGGGAGCTGTTTTTT. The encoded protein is CASRHSGTGATGELFF.

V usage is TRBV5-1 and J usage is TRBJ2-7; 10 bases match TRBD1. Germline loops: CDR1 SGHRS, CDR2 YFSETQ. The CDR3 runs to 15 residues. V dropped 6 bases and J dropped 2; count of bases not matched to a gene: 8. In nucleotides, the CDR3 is TGCGCCAGCAACCCAGGACAGGGGGACGCCTACGAGCAGTACTTC. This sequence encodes CASNPGQGDAYEQYF.

The CDR3 is CASKVQFGLYEQFF. The DNA of the CDR3 is TGTGCCAGTAAAGTTCAGTTCGGGTTGTATGAGCAGTTCTTC. The chain joins TRBV19 to TRBJ2-1, with D unresolved. The CDR3 sequence is 14 residues long. Trimming shortened V by 7 bases and J by 8 bases, and 18 bases separated the two germline ends. Germline loops: CDR1 LNHDA, CDR2 SQIVND (reference sequence).

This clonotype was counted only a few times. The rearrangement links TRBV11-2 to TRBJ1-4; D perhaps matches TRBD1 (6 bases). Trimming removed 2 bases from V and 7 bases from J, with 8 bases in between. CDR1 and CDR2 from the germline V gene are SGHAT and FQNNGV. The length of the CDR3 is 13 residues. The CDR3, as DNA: TGTGCCAGCAGCTTATTCAGGGGTGAAAAACTGTTTTTT. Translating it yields CASSLFRGEKLFF.

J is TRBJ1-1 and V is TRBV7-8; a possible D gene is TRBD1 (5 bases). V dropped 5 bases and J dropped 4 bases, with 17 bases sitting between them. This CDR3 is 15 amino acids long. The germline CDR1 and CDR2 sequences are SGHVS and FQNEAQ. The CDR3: CASSTDTMGGTEAFF. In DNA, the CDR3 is TGTGCCAGCAGCACAGACACCATGGGGGGCACTGAAGCTTTCTTT. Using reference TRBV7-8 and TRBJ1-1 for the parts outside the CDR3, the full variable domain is GAGVSQSPRYKVAKRGQDVALRCDPISGHVSLFWYQQALGQGPEFLTYFQNEAQLDKSGLPSDRFFAERPEGSVSTLKIQRTQQEDSAVYLCASSTDTMGGTEAFFGQGTRLTVV.

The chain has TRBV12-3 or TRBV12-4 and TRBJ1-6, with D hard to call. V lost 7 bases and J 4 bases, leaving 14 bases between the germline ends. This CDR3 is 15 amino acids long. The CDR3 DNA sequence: TGTGCCAGCAACCTCCGTGGTAGTTATAATTCACCCCTCCACTTT. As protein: CASNLRGSYNSPLHF.

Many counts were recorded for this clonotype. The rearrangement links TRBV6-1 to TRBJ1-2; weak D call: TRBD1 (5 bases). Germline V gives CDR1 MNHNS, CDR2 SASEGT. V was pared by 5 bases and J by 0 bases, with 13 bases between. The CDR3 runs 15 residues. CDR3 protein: CASSQESGTNYGYTF. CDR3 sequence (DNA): TGTGCCAGCAGTCAAGAGTCAGGGACTAACTATGGCTACACCTTC.

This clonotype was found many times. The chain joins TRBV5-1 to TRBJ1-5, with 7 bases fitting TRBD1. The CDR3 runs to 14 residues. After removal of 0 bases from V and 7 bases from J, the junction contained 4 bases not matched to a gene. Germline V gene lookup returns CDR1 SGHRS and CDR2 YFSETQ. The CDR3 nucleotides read TGCGCCAGCAGCTTGGACAGGGGAGGGCAGCCCCAGCATTTT. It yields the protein CASSLDRGGQPQHF.

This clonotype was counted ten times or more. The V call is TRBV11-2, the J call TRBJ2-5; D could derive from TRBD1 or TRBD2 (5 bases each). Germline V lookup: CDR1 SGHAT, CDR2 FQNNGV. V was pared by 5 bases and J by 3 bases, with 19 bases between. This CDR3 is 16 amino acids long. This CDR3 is CASSPRLAGTEETQYF. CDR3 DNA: TGTGCCAGCAGCCCACGCCTCGCCGGGACGGAAGAGACCCAGTACTTC.

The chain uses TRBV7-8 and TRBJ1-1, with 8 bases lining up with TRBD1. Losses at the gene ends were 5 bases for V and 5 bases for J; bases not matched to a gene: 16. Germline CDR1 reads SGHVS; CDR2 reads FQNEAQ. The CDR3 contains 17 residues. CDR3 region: CASSPNAAGGRVTEAFF. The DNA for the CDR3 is TGTGCCAGCAGCCCGAATGCCGCAGGGGGCCGGGTAACTGAAGCTTTCTTT.